The table lists the clone carrying this T cell receptor (beta chain) with a count of one. What it recognizes is unknown. The data belong to a study of brain T cells in children with intractable seizures. Findings and limits, study-wide: Pre-surgery blood may have been undersampled, hiding some clones.

Time point reported: blood from clinic visit 5 months post-surgery; TSC patient then seizure free. Sequencing was limited to surgery cases with top T cell transcript signatures in brain tissue. Libraries were prepared by immunoSEQ multiplex PCR; TCRdb keeps only in-frame clonotypes and omits some of them. The table lists about 340,000 clones, 93% of them singletons. The CDR3 runs 15 residues. Trimming removed 1 base from V and 6 bases from J; junction bases left unmatched: 5. Germline-derived CDR1 and CDR2 are SEHNR and FQNEAQ (reference sequence). Material: peripheral blood, obtained about 5 months after surgery. This clonotype originated in a boy under two years old with tuberous sclerosis and intractable seizures. The rearrangement links TRBV7-9 to TRBJ2-2; 7 nucleotides match TRBD2. The CDR3 bases are TGTGCCAGCAGCTTAGACCCACGGGGGGCCGGGGAGCTGTTTTTT. Protein: CASSLDPRGAGELFF.